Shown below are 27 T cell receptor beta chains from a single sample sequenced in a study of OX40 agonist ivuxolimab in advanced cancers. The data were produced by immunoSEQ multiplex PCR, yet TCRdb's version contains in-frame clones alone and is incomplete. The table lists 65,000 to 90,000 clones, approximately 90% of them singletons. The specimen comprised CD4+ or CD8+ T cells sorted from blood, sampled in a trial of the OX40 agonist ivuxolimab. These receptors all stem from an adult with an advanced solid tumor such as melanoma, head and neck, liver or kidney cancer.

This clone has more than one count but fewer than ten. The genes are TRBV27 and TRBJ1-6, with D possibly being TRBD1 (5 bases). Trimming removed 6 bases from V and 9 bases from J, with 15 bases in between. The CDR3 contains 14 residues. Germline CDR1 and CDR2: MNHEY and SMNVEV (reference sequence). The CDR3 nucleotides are TGTGCCAGCAGGGCCCTCCAGGGAACTTCACCCCTCCACTTT. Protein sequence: CASRALQGTSPLHF.

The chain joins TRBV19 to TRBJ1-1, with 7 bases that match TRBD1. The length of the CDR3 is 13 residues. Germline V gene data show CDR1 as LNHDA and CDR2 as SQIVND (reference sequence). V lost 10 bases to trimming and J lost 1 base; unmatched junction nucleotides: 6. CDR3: CATLQGTNTEAFF. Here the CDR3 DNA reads TGTGCCACCCTACAGGGGACGAACACTGAAGCTTTCTTT.

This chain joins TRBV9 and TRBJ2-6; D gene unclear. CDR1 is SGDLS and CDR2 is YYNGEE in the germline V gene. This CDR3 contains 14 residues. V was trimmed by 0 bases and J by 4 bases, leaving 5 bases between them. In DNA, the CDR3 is TGTGCCAGCAGCGTAGGGTCCGGGGCCAACGTCCTGACTTTC. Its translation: CASSVGSGANVLTF. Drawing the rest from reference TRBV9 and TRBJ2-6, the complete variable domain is DSGVTQTPKHLITATGQRVTLRCSPRSGDLSVYWYQQSLDQGLQFLIQYYNGEERAKGNILERFSAQQFPDLHSELNLSSLELGDSALYFCASSVGSGANVLTFGAGSRLTVL.

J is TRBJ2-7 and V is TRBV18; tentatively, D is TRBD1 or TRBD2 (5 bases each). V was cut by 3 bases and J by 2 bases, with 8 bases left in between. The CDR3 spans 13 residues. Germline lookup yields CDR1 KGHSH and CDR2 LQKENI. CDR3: CASSPGAAYEQYF. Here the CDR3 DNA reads TGTGCCAGCTCACCCGGGGCGGCCTACGAGCAGTACTTC.

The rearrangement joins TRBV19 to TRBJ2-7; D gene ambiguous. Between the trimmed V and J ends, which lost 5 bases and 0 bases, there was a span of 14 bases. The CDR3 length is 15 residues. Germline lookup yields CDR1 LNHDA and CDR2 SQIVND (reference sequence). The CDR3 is CASSPVPVGSYEQYF. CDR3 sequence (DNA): TGTGCCAGTAGTCCCGTCCCAGTGGGCTCCTACGAGCAGTACTTC.

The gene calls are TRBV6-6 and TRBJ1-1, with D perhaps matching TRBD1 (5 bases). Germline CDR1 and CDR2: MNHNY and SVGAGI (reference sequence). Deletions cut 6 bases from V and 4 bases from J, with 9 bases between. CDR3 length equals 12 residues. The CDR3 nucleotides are TGTGCCAGCAGCCAGGGATTCACTGAAGCTTTCTTT. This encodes CASSQGFTEAFF.

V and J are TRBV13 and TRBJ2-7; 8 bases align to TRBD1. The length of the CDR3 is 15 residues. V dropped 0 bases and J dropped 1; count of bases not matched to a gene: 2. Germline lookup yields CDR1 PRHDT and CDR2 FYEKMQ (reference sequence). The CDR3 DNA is TGTGCCAGCAGCTTAGGGGGACAGGTGTCCTACGAGCAGTACTTC. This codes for CASSLGGQVSYEQYF. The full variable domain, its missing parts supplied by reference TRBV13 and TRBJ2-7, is AAGVIQSPRHLIKEKRETATLKCYPIPRHDTVYWYQQGPGQDPQFLISFYEKMQSDKGSIPDRFSAQQFSDYHSELNMSSLELGDSALYFCASSLGGQVSYEQYFGPGTRLTVT.

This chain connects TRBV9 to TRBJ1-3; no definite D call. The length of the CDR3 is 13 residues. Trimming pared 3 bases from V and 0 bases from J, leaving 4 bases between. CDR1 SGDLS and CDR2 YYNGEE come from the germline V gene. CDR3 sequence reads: CASSDNSGNTIYF. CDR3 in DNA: TGTGCCAGCAGCGACAACTCTGGAAACACCATATATTTT.

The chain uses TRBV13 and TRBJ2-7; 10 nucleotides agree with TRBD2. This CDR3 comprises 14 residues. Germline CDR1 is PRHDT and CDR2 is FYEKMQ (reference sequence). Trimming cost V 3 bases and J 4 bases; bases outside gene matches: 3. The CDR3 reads CASSFLLAGYEQYF. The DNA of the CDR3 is TGTGCCAGCAGCTTCCTACTAGCGGGATACGAGCAGTACTTC.

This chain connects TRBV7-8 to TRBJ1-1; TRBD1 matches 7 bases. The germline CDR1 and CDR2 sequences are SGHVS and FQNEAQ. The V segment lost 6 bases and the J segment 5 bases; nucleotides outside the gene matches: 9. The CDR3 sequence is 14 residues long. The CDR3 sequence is CASSFRGIGTEAFF. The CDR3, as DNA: TGTGCCAGCAGTTTCAGGGGGATTGGGACTGAAGCTTTCTTT.

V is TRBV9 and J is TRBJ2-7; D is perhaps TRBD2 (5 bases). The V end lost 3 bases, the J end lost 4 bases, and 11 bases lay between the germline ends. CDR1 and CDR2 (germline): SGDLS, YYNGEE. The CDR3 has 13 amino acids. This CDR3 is CASSERDGYEQYF. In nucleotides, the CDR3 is TGTGCCAGCAGCGAACGGGATGGTTACGAGCAGTACTTC.

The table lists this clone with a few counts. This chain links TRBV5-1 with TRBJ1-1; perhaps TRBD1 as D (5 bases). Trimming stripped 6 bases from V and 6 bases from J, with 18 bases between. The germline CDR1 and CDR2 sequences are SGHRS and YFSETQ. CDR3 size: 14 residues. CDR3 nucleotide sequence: TGCGCCAGCACCCAGGGAGGGGAGCGCGCTGAAGCTTTCTTT. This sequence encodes CASTQGGERAEAFF.

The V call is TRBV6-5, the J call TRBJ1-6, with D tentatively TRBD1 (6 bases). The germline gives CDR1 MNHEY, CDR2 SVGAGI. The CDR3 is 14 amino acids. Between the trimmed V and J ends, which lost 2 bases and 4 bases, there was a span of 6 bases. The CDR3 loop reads CASSYGQYNSPLHF. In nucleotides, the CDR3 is TGTGCCAGCAGTTACGGACAGTATAATTCACCCCTCCACTTT.

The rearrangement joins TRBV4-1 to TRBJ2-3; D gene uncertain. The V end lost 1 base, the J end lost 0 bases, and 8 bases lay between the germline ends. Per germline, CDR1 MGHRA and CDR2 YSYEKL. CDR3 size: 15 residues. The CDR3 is CASSQGTDSTDTQYF. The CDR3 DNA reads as TGCGCCAGCAGCCAAGGAACAGATAGCACAGATACGCAGTATTTT.

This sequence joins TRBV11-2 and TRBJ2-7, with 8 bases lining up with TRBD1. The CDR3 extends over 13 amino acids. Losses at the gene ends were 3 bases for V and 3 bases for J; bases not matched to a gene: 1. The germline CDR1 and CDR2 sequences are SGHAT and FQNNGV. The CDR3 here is CASSLGQDYEQYF. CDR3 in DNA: TGTGCCAGCAGCTTGGGACAGGACTACGAGCAGTACTTC.

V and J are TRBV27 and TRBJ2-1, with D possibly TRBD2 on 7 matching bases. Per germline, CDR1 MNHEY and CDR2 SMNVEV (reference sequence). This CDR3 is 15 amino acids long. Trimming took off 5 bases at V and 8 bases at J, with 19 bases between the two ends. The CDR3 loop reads CASSPSGGGGYEQFF. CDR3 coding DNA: TGTGCCAGCAGTCCCTCAGGTGGCGGGGGCTATGAGCAGTTCTTC.

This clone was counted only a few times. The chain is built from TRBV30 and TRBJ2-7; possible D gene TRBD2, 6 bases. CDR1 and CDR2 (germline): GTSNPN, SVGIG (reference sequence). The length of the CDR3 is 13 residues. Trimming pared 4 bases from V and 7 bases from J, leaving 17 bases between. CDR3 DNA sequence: TGTGCCTGGAATTATGGCGGGATGGGGGAGCAGTACTTC. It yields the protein CAWNYGGMGEQYF.

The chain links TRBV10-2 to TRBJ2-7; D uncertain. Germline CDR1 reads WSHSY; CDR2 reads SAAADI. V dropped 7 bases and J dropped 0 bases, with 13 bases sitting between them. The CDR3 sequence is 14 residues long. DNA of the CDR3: TGCGCCAGCAACCTGATCCCCGCCTCCTACGAGCAGTACTTC. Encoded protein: CASNLIPASYEQYF.

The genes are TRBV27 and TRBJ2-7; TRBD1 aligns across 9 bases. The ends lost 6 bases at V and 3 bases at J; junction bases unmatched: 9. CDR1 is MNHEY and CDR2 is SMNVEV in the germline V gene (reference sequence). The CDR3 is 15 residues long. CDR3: CASRQPGQGGYEQYF. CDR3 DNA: TGTGCCAGCAGGCAGCCGGGACAGGGAGGCTACGAGCAGTACTTC.

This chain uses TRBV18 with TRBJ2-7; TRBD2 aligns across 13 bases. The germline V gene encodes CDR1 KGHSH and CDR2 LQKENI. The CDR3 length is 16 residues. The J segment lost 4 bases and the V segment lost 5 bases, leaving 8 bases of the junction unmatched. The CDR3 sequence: CASSDPGLAGFYEQYF. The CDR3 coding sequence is TGTGCCAGCTCAGATCCGGGACTAGCGGGATTTTACGAGCAGTACTTC.

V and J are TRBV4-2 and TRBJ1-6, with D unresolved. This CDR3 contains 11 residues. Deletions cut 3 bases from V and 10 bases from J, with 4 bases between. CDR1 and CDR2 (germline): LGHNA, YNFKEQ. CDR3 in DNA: TGTGCCAGCAGCCAGGGGTCACCCCTCCACTTT. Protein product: CASSQGSPLHF.

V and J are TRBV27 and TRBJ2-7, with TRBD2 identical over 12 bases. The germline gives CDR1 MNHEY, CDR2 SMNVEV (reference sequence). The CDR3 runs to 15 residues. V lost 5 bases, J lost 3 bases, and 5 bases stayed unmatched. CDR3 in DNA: TGTGCCAGCAGTCCGCGACTAGCGGGAGACTACGAGCAGTACTTC. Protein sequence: CASSPRLAGDYEQYF.

Written as DNA, the CDR3 is TGCGCCAGCAGCTTGGAAGGGGGTTACAATGAGCAGTTCTTC. Protein: CASSLEGGYNEQFF. The chain carries TRBV5-1 and TRBJ2-1; the D gene is possibly TRBD1 (6 bases). Germline CDR1 reads SGHRS; CDR2 reads YFSETQ. V lost 0 bases and J lost 4, with 8 bases in between. This CDR3 has 14 amino acids.

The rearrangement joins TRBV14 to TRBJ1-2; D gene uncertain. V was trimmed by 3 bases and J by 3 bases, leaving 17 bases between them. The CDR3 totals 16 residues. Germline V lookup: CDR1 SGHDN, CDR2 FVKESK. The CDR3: CASSQEPRAAYYGYTF. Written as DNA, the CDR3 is TGTGCCAGCAGCCAGGAACCGAGGGCAGCTTACTATGGCTACACCTTC.

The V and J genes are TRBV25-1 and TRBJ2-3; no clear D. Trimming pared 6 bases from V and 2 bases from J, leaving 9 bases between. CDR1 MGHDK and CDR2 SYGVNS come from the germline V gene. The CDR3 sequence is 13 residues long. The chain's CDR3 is CASRYAFTDTQYF. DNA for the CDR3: TGTGCCAGCAGATACGCTTTCACAGATACGCAGTATTTT.

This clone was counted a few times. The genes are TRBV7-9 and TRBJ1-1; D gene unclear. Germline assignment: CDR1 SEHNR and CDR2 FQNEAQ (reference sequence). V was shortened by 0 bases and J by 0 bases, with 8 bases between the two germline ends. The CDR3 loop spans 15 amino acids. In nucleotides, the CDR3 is TGTGCCAGCAGCTTAGCGGGCAGGATGAACACTGAAGCTTTCTTT. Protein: CASSLAGRMNTEAFF. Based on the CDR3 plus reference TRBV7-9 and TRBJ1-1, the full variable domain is DTGVSQNPRHKITKRGQNVTFRCDPISEHNRLYWYRQTLGQGPEFLTYFQNEAQLEKSRLLSDRFSAERPKGSFSTLEIQRTEQGDSAMYLCASSLAGRMNTEAFFGQGTRLTVV.

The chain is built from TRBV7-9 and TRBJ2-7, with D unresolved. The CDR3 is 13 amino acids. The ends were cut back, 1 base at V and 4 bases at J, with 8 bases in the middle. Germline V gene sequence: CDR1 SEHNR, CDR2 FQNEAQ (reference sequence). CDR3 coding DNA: TGTGCCAGCAGCTTAGTGCGAGCGTACGAGCAGTACTTC. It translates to CASSLVRAYEQYF.